The 7 T cell receptor beta chains below all came from one sample that was sequenced in a study of cytomegalovirus exposure and HLA in healthy donors. The PCR made use of 60 Vbeta and 13 Jbeta primers. Assay: immunoSEQ multiplex PCR; the TCRdb copy retains only in-frame clones and omits some. The sample consists of around 90,000 clones, more than 75% of them appearing once. The sequenced sample was PBMCs. The receptor set was obtained from a man aged 25-45 years in good health and CMV-seropositive.

This clone was counted once. This chain links TRBV19 with TRBJ2-2; 9 bases fit TRBD1. The CDR3 has 17 amino acids. The junction had 12 bases not matched to a gene; V was cut back by 8 bases and J by 2 bases. CDR1 is LNHDA, CDR2 SQIVND, per germline (reference sequence). For the CDR3, the DNA is TGTGCCAGTGACCCCTCCCGGACAGGGGAAAACACCGGGGAGCTGTTTTTT. Its protein is CASDPSRTGENTGELFF.

The chain uses TRBV30 and TRBJ1-4, with D possibly being TRBD1 (6 bases). The germline V and J ends were trimmed by 4 bases and 5 bases, with 20 bases remaining between them. This CDR3 has 16 amino acids. Germline CDR1 GTSNPN, CDR2 SVGIG (reference sequence). Here the CDR3 reads CAWNLGQGSPNEKLFF. Here the CDR3 DNA reads TGTGCCTGGAATCTGGGTCAGGGGTCGCCGAATGAAAAACTGTTTTTT.

This rearrangement joins TRBV5-1 to TRBJ2-1; 13 bases map to TRBD2. The trim removed 4 bases at V and 4 bases at J, leaving 5 bases unmatched. From germline, CDR1 is SGHRS and CDR2 YFSETQ. CDR3 length: 16 amino acids. CDR3 amino acids: CASSIRLAGGYNEQFF. CDR3 bases: TGCGCCAGCAGCATAAGACTAGCGGGAGGTTACAATGAGCAGTTCTTC.

V and J are TRBV27 and TRBJ2-5; 8 bases align to TRBD2. In germline, CDR1 is MNHEY, CDR2 SMNVEV (reference sequence). The junction had 5 bases not matched to a gene; V was cut back by 1 base and J by 4 bases. The CDR3 consists of 15 residues. CDR3 bases: TGTGCCAGCAGTTTATACGGGCTAGCGGGAGAGACCCAGTACTTC. Protein: CASSLYGLAGETQYF.

The chain uses TRBV5-6 and TRBJ1-5, with D perhaps TRBD1 (6 bases). V lost 0 bases and J lost 7, with 11 bases in between. CDR3 length: 14 amino acids. Germline lookup yields CDR1 SGHDT and CDR2 YYEEEE. This CDR3 is CASSLAGGWQPQHF. The CDR3, as DNA: TGTGCCAGCAGCTTGGCGGGGGGCTGGCAGCCCCAGCATTTT.

In this sample, this clone turned up once. The rearrangement uses TRBV5-1 and TRBJ1-1; TRBD1 is a possible D gene (5 bases). The germline V gene has CDR1 SGHRS and CDR2 YFSETQ. The CDR3 is 16 residues long. With 0 bases removed from V and 1 base from J, the gap between germline ends came to 13 bases. CDR3 nucleotide sequence: TGCGCCAGCAGCTTGGAGGCTCAGGGAACGAACACTGAAGCTTTCTTT. As protein: CASSLEAQGTNTEAFF.

This chain connects TRBV19 to TRBJ2-1; 9 nucleotides align to TRBD2. The V segment lost 7 bases and the J segment 0 bases; nucleotides outside the gene matches: 13. Germline values: CDR1 LNHDA, CDR2 SQIVND (reference sequence). There are 18 residues in the CDR3. CDR3 residues: CASTPRGLAGSSYNEQFF. DNA for the CDR3: TGTGCCAGTACCCCCAGAGGCCTAGCGGGAAGCTCCTACAATGAGCAGTTCTTC.